This is a list of T cell receptor beta chains from one sample in a study of blood T cells in healthy people across ages. Via MiXCR, TCRdb re-called the 5' RACE reads, giving one row per CDR3 protein. The repertoire includes some 800,000 distinct CDR3 sequences, about 25% of them detected once, and more than 3% sits in the top ten. The sample was also reused in another study, on T cells of mothers and their children.

Sequencing input: blood. These receptors were obtained from a boy younger than 18 in good health. Each CDR3 is given with its conserved first and last residue. The D gene is left open where the match is weak. Clone size is shown for a subset of rows, as once, few, many or a class of expanded clone.

j_gene: TRBJ1-4; d_gene: .; abundance: once; v_gene: TRBV7-9; CDR3nt: TGTGCCGGCGGGACACCTACGGGGGCAACTAATGAAAAACTGTTTTTT; CDR3aa: CAGGTPTGATNEKLFF
j_gene: TRBJ2-1; d_gene: .; abundance: many; v_gene: TRBV24-1; CDR3nt: TGTGCCACCAGTGATCAAAACAGGGACAATGAGCAGTTCTTC; CDR3aa: CATSDQNRDNEQFF
j_gene: TRBJ1-1; d_gene: .; abundance: .; v_gene: TRBV30; CDR3nt: TGTGCCTGGAGTGTACGGAGGAACACTGAAGCTTTCTTT; CDR3aa: CAWSVRRNTEAFF
j_gene: TRBJ2-5; d_gene: TRBD2; abundance: few; v_gene: TRBV20-1; CDR3nt: TGCAGTGCTACGGGACTAGCGGGACGGGAGACCCAGTACTTC; CDR3aa: CSATGLAGRETQYF
j_gene: TRBJ2-7; d_gene: TRBD1; abundance: few; v_gene: TRBV15; CDR3nt: TGTGCCACCAGCAGAGAGGGACAGGGGAGCGAGCAGTACTTC; CDR3aa: CATSREGQGSEQYF
j_gene: TRBJ1-2; d_gene: .; abundance: few; v_gene: TRBV7-9; CDR3nt: TGTGCCAGCAGCTTAGGGGAGGGCTATGGCTACACCTTC; CDR3aa: CASSLGEGYGYTF
j_gene: TRBJ2-1; d_gene: TRBD2; abundance: .; v_gene: TRBV20-1; CDR3nt: TGCAGTGCTCCCACTAGCGGGAGCCGCAATGAGCAGTTCTTC; CDR3aa: CSAPTSGSRNEQFF
j_gene: TRBJ1-2; d_gene: .; abundance: .; v_gene: TRBV4-1; CDR3nt: TGCGCCAGCAGCCAAGAACCTCTGCCAGGGCTGGGCTACACCTTC; CDR3aa: CASSQEPLPGLGYTF
j_gene: TRBJ2-2; d_gene: TRBD2; abundance: few; v_gene: TRBV9; CDR3nt: TGTGCCAGCAGCGTTTTTAGCGGGGACACTTCGAACACCGGGGAGCTGTTTTTT; CDR3aa: CASSVFSGDTSNTGELFF
j_gene: TRBJ1-2; d_gene: .; abundance: .; v_gene: TRBV29-1; CDR3nt: TGCAGCGTGTCCGGTAGCTATGGCTACACCTTC; CDR3aa: CSVSGSYGYTF
j_gene: TRBJ1-4; d_gene: .; abundance: once; v_gene: TRBV6-5; CDR3nt: TGTGCCAGCAGGAAACAGGGCGCAACTAATGAAAAACTGTTTTTT; CDR3aa: CASRKQGATNEKLFF
j_gene: TRBJ2-3; d_gene: .; abundance: .; v_gene: TRBV29-1; CDR3nt: TGCAGCGTTGAAGTGACGGGAGATACGCAGTATTTT; CDR3aa: CSVEVTGDTQYF
j_gene: TRBJ2-7; d_gene: TRBD1; abundance: .; v_gene: TRBV19; CDR3nt: TGTGCCAGTGGGACAGCCTACGAGCAGTACTTC; CDR3aa: CASGTAYEQYF
j_gene: TRBJ2-2; d_gene: .; abundance: .; v_gene: TRBV7-3; CDR3nt: TGTGCCAGCAGCTCTTCCAGGGCAGGGCGGAACACCGGGGAGCTGTTTTTT; CDR3aa: CASSSSRAGRNTGELFF
j_gene: TRBJ2-5; d_gene: .; abundance: many; v_gene: TRBV28; CDR3nt: TGTGCCAGCAGCTTGCGGGGTCTCCAAGAGACCCAGTACTTC; CDR3aa: CASSLRGLQETQYF
j_gene: TRBJ1-1; d_gene: .; abundance: few; v_gene: TRBV28; CDR3nt: TGTGCCAGCAGGGACCCTCTGAACACTGAAGCTTTCTTT; CDR3aa: CASRDPLNTEAFF
j_gene: TRBJ2-1; d_gene: TRBD1; abundance: many; v_gene: TRBV7-8; CDR3nt: TGTGCCAGCAGCGGGGGATACAGGGGCGCCTACAATGAGTGGCAGTTCTTC; CDR3aa: CASSGGYRGAYNEWQFF
j_gene: TRBJ1-1; d_gene: .; abundance: .; v_gene: TRBV5-1; CDR3nt: TGCGCCAGCAGCTTGGATCCAGGAGGGAGGAACACTGAAGCTTTCTTT; CDR3aa: CASSLDPGGRNTEAFF
j_gene: TRBJ2-7; d_gene: .; abundance: .; v_gene: TRBV20-1; CDR3nt: TGCAGTGCGCCGGACAGTGGCGGATCCTACGAGCAGTACTTC; CDR3aa: CSAPDSGGSYEQYF
j_gene: TRBJ1-3; d_gene: .; abundance: .; v_gene: TRBV7-2; CDR3nt: TGTGCCAGCAGCTTAAGCCCAACAGGGCCCCGCTCTGGAAACACCATATATTTT; CDR3aa: CASSLSPTGPRSGNTIYF
j_gene: TRBJ2-1; d_gene: TRBD2; abundance: few; v_gene: TRBV4-1; CDR3nt: TGCGCCAGCAGCCCCCCAAGTTTGGCGGGGGGTTTTGAGCAGTTCTTC; CDR3aa: CASSPPSLAGGFEQFF
j_gene: TRBJ2-5; d_gene: TRBD1; abundance: .; v_gene: TRBV7-9; CDR3nt: TGTGCCAGCAGCCCCCGGGGGACAGGCGGAGGAGAGACCCAGTACTTC; CDR3aa: CASSPRGTGGGETQYF
j_gene: TRBJ1-2; d_gene: .; abundance: .; v_gene: TRBV29-1; CDR3nt: TGCAGCGCGGTTGGCTACACCTTC; CDR3aa: CSAVGYTF
j_gene: TRBJ2-1; d_gene: TRBD1; abundance: few; v_gene: TRBV19; CDR3nt: TGTGCCAGTAGTCCCACCTTTTGGGACAGGGGAGGCAATGAGCAGTTCTTC; CDR3aa: CASSPTFWDRGGNEQFF
j_gene: TRBJ1-2; d_gene: .; abundance: few; v_gene: TRBV12-3/TRBV12-4; CDR3nt: TGTGCCAGTCAGGGATTCTTAAGCGGCTACACCTTC; CDR3aa: CASQGFLSGYTF
j_gene: TRBJ2-1; d_gene: TRBD2; abundance: many; v_gene: TRBV4-3; CDR3nt: TGCGCCAGCAGCCAAGCGGGACTAGCGGGAGATGAGCAGTTCTTC; CDR3aa: CASSQAGLAGDEQFF
j_gene: TRBJ2-5; d_gene: .; abundance: few; v_gene: TRBV18; CDR3nt: TGTGCCAGCTCACCGCTGCGATCCCAAGAGACCCAGTACTTC; CDR3aa: CASSPLRSQETQYF
j_gene: TRBJ2-7; d_gene: .; abundance: .; v_gene: TRBV28; CDR3nt: TGTGCCAGCAGCTCGGGCCGGGGGTCCTACGAGCAGTACTTC; CDR3aa: CASSSGRGSYEQYF
j_gene: TRBJ2-7; d_gene: .; abundance: few; v_gene: TRBV29-1; CDR3nt: TGCAGCGTTGAGGGTTCGGGCTCCTACGAGCAGTACTTC; CDR3aa: CSVEGSGSYEQYF
j_gene: TRBJ2-1; d_gene: .; abundance: few; v_gene: TRBV12-3/TRBV12-4; CDR3nt: TGTGCCAGCAGACCCATAGCGGAGAGCTCCTACAATGAGCAGTTCTTC; CDR3aa: CASRPIAESSYNEQFF
j_gene: TRBJ1-5; d_gene: .; abundance: .; v_gene: TRBV7-8; CDR3nt: TGTGCCAGCAGCACCGACCCGTTCCCCAATCAGCCCCAGCATTTT; CDR3aa: CASSTDPFPNQPQHF
j_gene: TRBJ2-5; d_gene: .; abundance: few; v_gene: TRBV29-1; CDR3nt: TGCAGCGTTGTGGGGGCTGGCGAGACCCAGTACTTC; CDR3aa: CSVVGAGETQYF
j_gene: TRBJ1-2; d_gene: .; abundance: few; v_gene: TRBV6-5; CDR3nt: TGTGCCAGCAGTTACTCGATCTGGGGGCGATCTGACTACACCTTC; CDR3aa: CASSYSIWGRSDYTF
j_gene: TRBJ2-5; d_gene: .; abundance: .; v_gene: TRBV20-1; CDR3nt: TGCAGTGCTAGTTTAGTTGGGGACCAGTACTTC; CDR3aa: CSASLVGDQYF
j_gene: TRBJ2-2; d_gene: .; abundance: many; v_gene: TRBV7-2; CDR3nt: TGTGCCACTCCCACTGGGGGGCACGCGAACACCGGGGAGCTGTTTTTT; CDR3aa: CATPTGGHANTGELFF